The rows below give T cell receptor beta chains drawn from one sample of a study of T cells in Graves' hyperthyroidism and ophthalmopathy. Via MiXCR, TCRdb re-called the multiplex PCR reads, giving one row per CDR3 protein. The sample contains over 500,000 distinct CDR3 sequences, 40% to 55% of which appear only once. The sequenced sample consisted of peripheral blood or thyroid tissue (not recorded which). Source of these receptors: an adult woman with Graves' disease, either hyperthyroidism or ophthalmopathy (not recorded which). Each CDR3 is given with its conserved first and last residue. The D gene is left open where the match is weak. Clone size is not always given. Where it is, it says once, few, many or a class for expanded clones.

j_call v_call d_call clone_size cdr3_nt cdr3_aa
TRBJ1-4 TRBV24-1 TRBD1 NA TGTGCTTTCGACCCGGGACAGGGTAATGAAAAACTGTTTTTT CAFDPGQGNEKLFF
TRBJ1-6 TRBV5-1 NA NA TGCGCCAGCAGCTTGGACCAACAGCATACTTCACCCCTCCACTTT CASSLDQQHTSPLHF
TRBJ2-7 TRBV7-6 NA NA TGTGCCAGCAGCCCCAACGGATGGGGGATCTACGAGCAGTACTTC CASSPNGWGIYEQYF
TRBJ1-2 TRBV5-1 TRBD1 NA TGCGCCAGTAGTACCGGGACAGCCTTAGGCTACACCTTC CASSTGTALGYTF
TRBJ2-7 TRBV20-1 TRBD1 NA TGCAGTGCTACGGGACAGGGTTTCTACGAGCAGTACTTC CSATGQGFYEQYF
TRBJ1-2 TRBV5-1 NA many TGCGCCAGCCAGGACAGCTATGGCTACACCTTC CASQDSYGYTF
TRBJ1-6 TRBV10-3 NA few TGTGCCATCGCCGACGGACAGCTAAATTCACCCCTCCACTTT CAIADGQLNSPLHF
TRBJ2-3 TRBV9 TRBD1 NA TGTGCCAGCAGCTCCAGCGGACAGGGATGGGAAACAGATACGCAGTATTTT CASSSSGQGWETDTQYF
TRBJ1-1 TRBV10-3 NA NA TGTGCCAGCAGCCTTACAGCGGGCGGTGCCACTGAAGCTTTCTTT CASSLTAGGATEAFF
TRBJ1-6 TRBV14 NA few TGTGCCAGCAGCCAAGGAAATTCACCCCTCCACTTT CASSQGNSPLHF
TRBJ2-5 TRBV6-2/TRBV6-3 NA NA TGTGCCAGCAGTGGAAGAGGGGCGGAGTCGGAGGAGACCCAGTACTTC CASSGRGAESEETQYF
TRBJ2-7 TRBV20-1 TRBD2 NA TGCAGTGCTAGGGCGGGAGGGCCACACGAGCAGTACTTC CSARAGGPHEQYF
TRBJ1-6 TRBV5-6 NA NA TGTGCCAGCAGTTCCCTGGGGCAGCAAAATTCACCCCTCCACTTT CASSSLGQQNSPLHF
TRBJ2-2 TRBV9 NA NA TGTGCCAGCAGCTTACCATCCGGGGAGTTGTTTTTT CASSLPSGELFF
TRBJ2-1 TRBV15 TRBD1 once TGTGCCACCAGCGCCGGACAGGGATACAATGAGCAGTTCTTC CATSAGQGYNEQFF
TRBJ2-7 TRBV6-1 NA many TGTGCCAGCAGTGAAAGAGGGTCTGACGAGCAGTACTTC CASSERGSDEQYF
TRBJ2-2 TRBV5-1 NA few TGCGCCAGCAGCTTGTCACAAAATAGCGTGACCGGGGAGCTGTTTTTT CASSLSQNSVTGELFF
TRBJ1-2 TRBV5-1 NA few TGCGCCAGCAGTATTAACAGGGATGGCTACACCTTC CASSINRDGYTF
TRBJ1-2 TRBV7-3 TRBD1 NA TGTGCCAGCAGCTTAATTGGTCAGGGGGACGGCTACACCTTC CASSLIGQGDGYTF
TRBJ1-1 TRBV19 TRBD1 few TGTGCCAGTCGACAGGGCCGGGGATTGAACACTGAAGCTTTCTTT CASRQGRGLNTEAFF
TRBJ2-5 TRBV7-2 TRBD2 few TGTGCCAGCAGCTCCGGGACTAGCAAAGAGACCCAGTACTTC CASSSGTSKETQYF
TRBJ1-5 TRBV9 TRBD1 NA TGTGCCAGCAGCGTGACAGGGGGAGGGCAGCCCCAGCATTTT CASSVTGGGQPQHF